This T cell receptor (beta chain) is drawn from a study of tumor-infiltrating lymphocytes in primary liver carcinoma. In the study overall: Aged between 30 and 69 years, the patients were men and women.

TCR beta cDNA came from approximately 0.55 ug total RNA, primed with a constant-region primer. Three-round nested multiplex PCR performed with slightly modified ARM-PCR produced the TCR beta libraries. Rounds one and two of PCR, each of 10 cycles, were primed with TRBV1-TRBV30 forward primers and a C-beta reverse primer. TCRdb redid the calling of the multiplex PCR reads with MiXCR, one entry per CDR3 protein. The sample consists of around 78,000 distinct CDR3 sequences, 71% of them appearing once. This clonotype was recorded only once. Scientists recovered RNA and DNA together from roughly 21-30 mg of unsorted bulk tissue. The CDR3 has 13 residues. CDR1 and CDR2 (germline): DFQATT, SNEGSKA (reference sequence). V gave up 6 bases and J gave up 10 bases; unmatched junction bases: 8.

The V gene is TRBV20-1, the J gene TRBJ1-6; 8 bases fit TRBD1. The sequence was obtained from a woman aged 60-75 years with primary liver carcinoma and hepatitis B virus infection. The sample was liver tumor tissue from sampling region 4. Documented subset: tumor region T4, right-lateral pole. CDR3 protein: CSAHQGANSPLHF. The CDR3 DNA follows: TGCAGTGCACACCAGGGGGCGAACTCACCCCTCCACTTT.